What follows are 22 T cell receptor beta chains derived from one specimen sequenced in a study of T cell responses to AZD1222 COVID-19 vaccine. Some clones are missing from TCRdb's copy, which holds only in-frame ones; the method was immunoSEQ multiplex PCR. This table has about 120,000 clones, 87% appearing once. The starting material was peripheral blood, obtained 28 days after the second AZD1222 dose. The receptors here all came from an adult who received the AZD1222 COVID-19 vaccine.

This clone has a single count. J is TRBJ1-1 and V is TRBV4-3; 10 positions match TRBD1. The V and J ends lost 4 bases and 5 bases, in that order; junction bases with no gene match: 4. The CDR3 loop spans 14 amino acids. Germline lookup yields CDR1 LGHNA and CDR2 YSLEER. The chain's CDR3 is CASSRRTGGTEAFF. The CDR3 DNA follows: TGCGCCAGCAGCCGACGGACAGGGGGGACTGAAGCTTTCTTT.

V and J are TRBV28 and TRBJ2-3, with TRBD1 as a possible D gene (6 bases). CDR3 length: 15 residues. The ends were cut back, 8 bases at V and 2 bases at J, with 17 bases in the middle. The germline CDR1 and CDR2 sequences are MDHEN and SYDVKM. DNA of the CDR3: TGTGCCAGCTACCCCCGGGACAAAATCACAGATACGCAGTATTTT. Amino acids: CASYPRDKITDTQYF.

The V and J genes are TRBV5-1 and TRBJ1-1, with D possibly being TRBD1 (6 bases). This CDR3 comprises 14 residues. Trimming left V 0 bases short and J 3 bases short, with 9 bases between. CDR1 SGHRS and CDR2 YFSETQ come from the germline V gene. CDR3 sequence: CASSLGGQDTEAFF. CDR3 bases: TGCGCCAGCAGCTTGGGGGGGCAAGACACTGAAGCTTTCTTT.

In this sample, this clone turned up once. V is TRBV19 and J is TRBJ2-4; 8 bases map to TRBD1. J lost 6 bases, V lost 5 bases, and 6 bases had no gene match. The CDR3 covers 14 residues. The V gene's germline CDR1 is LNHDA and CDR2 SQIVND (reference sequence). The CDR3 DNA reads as TGTGCCAGTAGTCAACCGGGACAGGCAAACATTCAGTACTTC. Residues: CASSQPGQANIQYF.

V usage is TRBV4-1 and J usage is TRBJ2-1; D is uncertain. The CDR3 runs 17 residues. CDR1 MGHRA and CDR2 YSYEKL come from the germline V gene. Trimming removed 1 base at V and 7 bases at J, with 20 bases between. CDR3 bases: TGCGCCAGCAGCCAAGCACCGTCCGGGCGACGTGTGAATGAGCAGTTCTTC. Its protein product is CASSQAPSGRRVNEQFF.

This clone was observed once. CDR3 nucleotides: TGTGCCAGCTCACCCCGACAACATACAGGGACAGGCACTGAAGCTTTCTTT. Protein: CASSPRQHTGTGTEAFF. The rearrangement uses TRBV18 and TRBJ1-1; the match to TRBD1 covers 8 bases. Unmatched junction bases numbered 13, after V lost 3 bases and J lost 4 bases. There are 17 residues in the CDR3. CDR1 is KGHSH and CDR2 is LQKENI in the germline V gene.

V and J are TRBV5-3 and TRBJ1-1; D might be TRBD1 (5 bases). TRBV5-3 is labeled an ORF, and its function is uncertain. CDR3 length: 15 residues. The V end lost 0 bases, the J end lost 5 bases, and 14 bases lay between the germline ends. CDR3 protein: CARSLAAEGETEAFF. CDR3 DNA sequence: TGTGCCAGAAGCTTGGCCGCAGAAGGGGAAACTGAAGCTTTCTTT.

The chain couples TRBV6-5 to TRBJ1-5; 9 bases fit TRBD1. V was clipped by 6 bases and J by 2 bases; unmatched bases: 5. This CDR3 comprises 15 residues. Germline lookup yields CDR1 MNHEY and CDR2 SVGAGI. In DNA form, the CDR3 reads TGTGCCAGCAGGGACAGGGGTAGGGGCAATCAGCCCCAGCATTTT. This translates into CASRDRGRGNQPQHF.

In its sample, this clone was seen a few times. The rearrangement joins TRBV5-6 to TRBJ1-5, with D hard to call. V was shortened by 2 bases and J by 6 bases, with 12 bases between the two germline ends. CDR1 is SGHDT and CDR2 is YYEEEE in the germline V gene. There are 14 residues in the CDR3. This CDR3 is CASSLPGVGQPQHF. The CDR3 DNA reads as TGTGCCAGCAGCTTACCGGGCGTCGGTCAGCCCCAGCATTTT. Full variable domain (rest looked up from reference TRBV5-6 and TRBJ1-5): DAGVTQSPTHLIKTRGQQVTLRCSPKSGHDTVSWYQQALGQGPQFIFQYYEEEERQRGNFPDRFSGHQFPNYSSELNVNALLLGDSALYLCASSLPGVGQPQHFGDGTRLSIL.

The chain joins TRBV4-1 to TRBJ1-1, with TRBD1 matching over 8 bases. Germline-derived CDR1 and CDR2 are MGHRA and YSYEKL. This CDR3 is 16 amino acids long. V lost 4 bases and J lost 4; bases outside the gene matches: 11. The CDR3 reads CASSLRPDRVGTEAFF. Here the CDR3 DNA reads TGCGCCAGCAGCCTCCGCCCGGACAGGGTGGGCACTGAAGCTTTCTTT.

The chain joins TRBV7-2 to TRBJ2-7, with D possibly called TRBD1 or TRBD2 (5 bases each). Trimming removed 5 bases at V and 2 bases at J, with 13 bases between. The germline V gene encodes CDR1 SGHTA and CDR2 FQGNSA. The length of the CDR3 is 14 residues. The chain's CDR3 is CASSPERGTYEQYF. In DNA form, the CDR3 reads TGTGCCAGCAGCCCAGAGAGGGGAACCTACGAGCAGTACTTC. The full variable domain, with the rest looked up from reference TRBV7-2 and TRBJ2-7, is GAGVSQSPSNKVTEKGKDVELRCDPISGHTALYWYRQSLGQGLEFLIYFQGNSAPDKSGLPSDRFSAERTGGSVSTLTIQRTQQEDSAVYLCASSPERGTYEQYFGPGTRLTVT.

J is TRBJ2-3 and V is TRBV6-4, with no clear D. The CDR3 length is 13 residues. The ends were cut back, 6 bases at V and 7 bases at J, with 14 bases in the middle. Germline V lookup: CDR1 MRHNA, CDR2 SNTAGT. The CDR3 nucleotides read TGTGCCAGCAGACAAAGTGGAACCCATACGCAGTATTTT. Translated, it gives CASRQSGTHTQYF.

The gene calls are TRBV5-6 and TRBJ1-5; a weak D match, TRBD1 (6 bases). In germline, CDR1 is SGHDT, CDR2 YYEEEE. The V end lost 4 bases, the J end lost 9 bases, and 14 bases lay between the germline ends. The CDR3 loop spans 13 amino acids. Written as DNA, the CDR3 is TGTGCCAGCAGCCGCTACAGGGCCTCGCCCCAGCATTTT. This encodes CASSRYRASPQHF.

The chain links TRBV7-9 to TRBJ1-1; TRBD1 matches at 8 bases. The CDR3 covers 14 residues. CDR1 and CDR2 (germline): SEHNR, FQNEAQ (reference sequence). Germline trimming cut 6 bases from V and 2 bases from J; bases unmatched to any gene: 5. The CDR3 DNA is TGTGCCAGCAGGGTGACAGGGGTAAACACTGAAGCTTTCTTT. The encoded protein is CASRVTGVNTEAFF.

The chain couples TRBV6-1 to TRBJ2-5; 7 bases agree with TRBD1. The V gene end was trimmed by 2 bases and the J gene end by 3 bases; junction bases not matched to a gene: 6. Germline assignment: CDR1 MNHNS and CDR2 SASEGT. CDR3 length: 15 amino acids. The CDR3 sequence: CASSESGTVKETQYF. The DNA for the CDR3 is TGTGCCAGCAGTGAATCCGGGACAGTAAAAGAGACCCAGTACTTC.

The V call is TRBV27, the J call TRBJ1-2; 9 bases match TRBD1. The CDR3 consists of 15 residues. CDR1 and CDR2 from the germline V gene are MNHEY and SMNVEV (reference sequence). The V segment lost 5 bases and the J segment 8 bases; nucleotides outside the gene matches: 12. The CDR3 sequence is CASSARTGDAWGYTF. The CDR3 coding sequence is TGTGCCAGCAGTGCGAGGACAGGGGACGCCTGGGGCTACACCTTC.

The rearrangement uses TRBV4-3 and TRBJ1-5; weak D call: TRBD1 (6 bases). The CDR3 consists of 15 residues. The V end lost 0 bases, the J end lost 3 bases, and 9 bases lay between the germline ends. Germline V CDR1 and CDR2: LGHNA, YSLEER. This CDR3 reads CASSQDAGANQPQHF. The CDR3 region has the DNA TGCGCCAGCAGCCAAGACGCGGGGGCCAATCAGCCCCAGCATTTT.

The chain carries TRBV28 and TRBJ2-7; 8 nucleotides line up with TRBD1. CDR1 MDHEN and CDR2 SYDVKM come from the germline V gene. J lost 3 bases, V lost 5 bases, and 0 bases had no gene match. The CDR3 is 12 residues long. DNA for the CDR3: TGTGCCAGCAGTACAGGGGGCTACGAGCAGTACTTC. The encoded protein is CASSTGGYEQYF.

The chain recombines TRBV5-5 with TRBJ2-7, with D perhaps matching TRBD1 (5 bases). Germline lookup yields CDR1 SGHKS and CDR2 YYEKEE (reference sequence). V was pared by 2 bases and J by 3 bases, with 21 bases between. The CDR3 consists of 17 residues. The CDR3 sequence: CASSLQPDPLRGYEQYF. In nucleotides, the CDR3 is TGTGCCAGCAGCTTACAACCGGACCCTCTAAGGGGCTACGAGCAGTACTTC.

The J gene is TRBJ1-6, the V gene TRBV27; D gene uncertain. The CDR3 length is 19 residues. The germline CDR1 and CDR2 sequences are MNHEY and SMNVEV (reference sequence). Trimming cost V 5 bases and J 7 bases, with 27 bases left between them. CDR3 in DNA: TGTGCCAGCAGTGGGCGACCTGAAGACTTGGACCCCCAAAATTCACCCCTCCACTTT. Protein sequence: CASSGRPEDLDPQNSPLHF.

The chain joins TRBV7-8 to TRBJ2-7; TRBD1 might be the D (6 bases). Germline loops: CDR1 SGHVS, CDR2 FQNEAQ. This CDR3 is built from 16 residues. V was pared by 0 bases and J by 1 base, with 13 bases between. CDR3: CASSLADTGQSYEQYF. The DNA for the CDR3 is TGTGCCAGCAGCTTAGCGGATACAGGGCAATCCTACGAGCAGTACTTC.

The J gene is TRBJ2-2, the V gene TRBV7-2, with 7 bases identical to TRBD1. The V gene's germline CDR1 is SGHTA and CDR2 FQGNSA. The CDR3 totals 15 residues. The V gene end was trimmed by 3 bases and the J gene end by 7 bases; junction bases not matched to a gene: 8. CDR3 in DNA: TGTGCCAGCAGCTTTAGACAGGGTTTGGGCGGGGAGCTGTTTTTT. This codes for CASSFRQGLGGELFF.